This T cell receptor (beta chain) emerged from a study of cytomegalovirus exposure and HLA in healthy donors. Broader study findings: Cytomegalovirus-associated status was assigned to about 180 TCR beta chains. The productive fraction for most TCR beta V segments was about 87% or about 30% in an earlier analysis.

Both 60 Vbeta primers and 13 Jbeta primers went into the PCR. Only in-frame clones appear in the TCRdb table, and some are missing; sequencing was by immunoSEQ multiplex PCR. The repertoire table contains approximately 130,000 clones. To note about this clone: Its antigen remains unknown.

The length of the CDR3 is 16 residues. The ends lost 1 base at V and 8 bases at J; junction bases unmatched: 10. Per germline, CDR1 SEHNR and CDR2 FQNEAQ (reference sequence). The sequencing sample was made of PBMCs. This TCR derives from a woman aged 55-69 years in good health and CMV-seronegative. The chain recombines TRBV7-9 with TRBJ2-1; the match to TRBD2 covers 8 bases. CDR3 DNA sequence: TGTGCCAGCAGCTTAGTGGGTGGACTAGCAGGCGATGAGCAGTTCTTC. Amino acid sequence: CASSLVGGLAGDEQFF.